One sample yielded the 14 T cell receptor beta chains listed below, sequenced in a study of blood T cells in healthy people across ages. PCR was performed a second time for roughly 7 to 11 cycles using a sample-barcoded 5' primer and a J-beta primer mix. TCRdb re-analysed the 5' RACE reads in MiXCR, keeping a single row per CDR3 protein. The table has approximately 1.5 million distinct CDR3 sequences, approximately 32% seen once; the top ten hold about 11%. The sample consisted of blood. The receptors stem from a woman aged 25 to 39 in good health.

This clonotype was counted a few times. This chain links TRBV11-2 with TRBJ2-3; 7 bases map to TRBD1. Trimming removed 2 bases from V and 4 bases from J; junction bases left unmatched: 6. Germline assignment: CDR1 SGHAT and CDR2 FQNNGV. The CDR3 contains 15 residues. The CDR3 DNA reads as TGTGCCAGCAGCTTAAGGCGGCAGGGGGCAGATACGCAGTATTTT. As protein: CASSLRRQGADTQYF.

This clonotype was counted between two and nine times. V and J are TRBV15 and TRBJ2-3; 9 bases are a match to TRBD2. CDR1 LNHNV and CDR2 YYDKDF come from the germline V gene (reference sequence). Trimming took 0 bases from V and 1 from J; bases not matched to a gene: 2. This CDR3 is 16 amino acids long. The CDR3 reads CATSRDKREGTDTQYF. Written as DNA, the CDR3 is TGTGCCACCAGCAGAGATAAGCGGGAGGGCACAGATACGCAGTATTTT.

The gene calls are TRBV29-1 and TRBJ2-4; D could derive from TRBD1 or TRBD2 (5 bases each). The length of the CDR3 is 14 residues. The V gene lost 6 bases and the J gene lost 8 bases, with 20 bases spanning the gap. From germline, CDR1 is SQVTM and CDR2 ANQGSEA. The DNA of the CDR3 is TGCAGCGTCCTAACCGGGACCCCAGCTCACATTCAGTACTTC. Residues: CSVLTGTPAHIQYF.

This CDR3 reads CSARPGQGTQETQYF. The CDR3 DNA reads as TGCAGTGCTAGACCGGGACAGGGGACCCAAGAGACCCAGTACTTC. V and J are TRBV20-1 and TRBJ2-5; TRBD1 matches 10 bases. The ends lost 2 bases at V and 1 base at J; junction bases unmatched: 4. The CDR3 runs to 15 residues. Germline V lookup: CDR1 DFQATT, CDR2 SNEGSKA (reference sequence).

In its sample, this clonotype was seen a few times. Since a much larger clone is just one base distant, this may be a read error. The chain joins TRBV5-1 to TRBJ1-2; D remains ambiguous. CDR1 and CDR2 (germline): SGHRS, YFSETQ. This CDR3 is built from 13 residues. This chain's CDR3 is CASNLDANYGYTF. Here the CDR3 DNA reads TGCGCCAGCAACTTGGATGCTAACTATGGCTACACCTTC.

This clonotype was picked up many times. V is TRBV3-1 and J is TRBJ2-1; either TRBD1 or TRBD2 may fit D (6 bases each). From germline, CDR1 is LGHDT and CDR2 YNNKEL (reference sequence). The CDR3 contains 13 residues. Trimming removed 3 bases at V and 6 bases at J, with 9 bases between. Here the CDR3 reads CASSQGGTNEQFF. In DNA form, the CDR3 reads TGTGCCAGCAGCCAGGGGGGCACCAATGAGCAGTTCTTC.

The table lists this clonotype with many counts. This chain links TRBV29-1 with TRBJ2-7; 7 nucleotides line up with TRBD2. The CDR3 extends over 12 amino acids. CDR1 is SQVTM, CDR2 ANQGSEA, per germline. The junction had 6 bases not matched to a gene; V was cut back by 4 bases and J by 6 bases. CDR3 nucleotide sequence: TGCAGCGTTGTGGCGGGAGTAGGCGAGCAGTACTTC. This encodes CSVVAGVGEQYF.

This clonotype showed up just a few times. CDR3: CASSLGRQGYQPQHF. CDR3 DNA: TGTGCCAGCAGTTTAGGACGGCAGGGTTATCAGCCCCAGCATTTT. The gene calls are TRBV12-3 or TRBV12-4 and TRBJ1-5; the D gene is possibly TRBD1 (5 bases). This CDR3 has 15 residues. Between the trimmed V and J ends, which lost 1 base and 5 bases, there was a span of 12 bases.

The CDR3 DNA sequence: TGCAGTGCTAGCCGCCCAGGCAAGGGTAACACTGAAGCTTTCTTT. It translates to CSASRPGKGNTEAFF. V usage is TRBV20-1 and J usage is TRBJ1-1; D remains unclear. The CDR3 is made up of 15 amino acids. The germline V gene encodes CDR1 DFQATT and CDR2 SNEGSKA (reference sequence). Between the trimmed V and J ends, which lost 3 bases and 2 bases, there was a span of 16 bases.

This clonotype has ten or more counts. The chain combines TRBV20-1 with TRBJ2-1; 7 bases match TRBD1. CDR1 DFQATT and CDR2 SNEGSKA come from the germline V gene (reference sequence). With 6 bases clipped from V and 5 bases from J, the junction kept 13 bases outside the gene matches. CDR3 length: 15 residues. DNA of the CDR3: TGCAGTGCCCCCGACAGGGTAAATTCGGACAATGAGCAGTTCTTC. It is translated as CSAPDRVNSDNEQFF.

In nucleotides, the CDR3 is TGTGCCAGCAGCTCGCCGTTTGGCAGGGGCTATGGCTACACCTTC. Translated, it gives CASSSPFGRGYGYTF. The chain combines TRBV7-9 with TRBJ1-2, with D tentatively TRBD1 (6 bases). Germline CDR1 and CDR2: SEHNR and FQNEAQ (reference sequence). Between the trimmed V and J ends, which lost 4 bases and 4 bases, there was a span of 16 bases. The CDR3 totals 15 residues.

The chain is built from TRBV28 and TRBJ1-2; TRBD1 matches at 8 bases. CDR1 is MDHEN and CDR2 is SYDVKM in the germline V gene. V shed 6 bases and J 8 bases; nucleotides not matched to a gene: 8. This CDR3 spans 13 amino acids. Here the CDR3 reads CASSLTGVWGYTF. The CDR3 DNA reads TGTGCCAGCAGCCTGACAGGGGTCTGGGGCTACACCTTC.

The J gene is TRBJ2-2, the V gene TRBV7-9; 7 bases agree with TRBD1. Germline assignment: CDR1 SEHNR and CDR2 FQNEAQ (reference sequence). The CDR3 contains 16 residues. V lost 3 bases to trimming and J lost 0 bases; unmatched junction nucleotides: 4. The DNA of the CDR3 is TGTGCCAGCAGCTTCCCAGGGACAGCGAACACCGGGGAGCTGTTTTTT. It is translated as CASSFPGTANTGELFF.

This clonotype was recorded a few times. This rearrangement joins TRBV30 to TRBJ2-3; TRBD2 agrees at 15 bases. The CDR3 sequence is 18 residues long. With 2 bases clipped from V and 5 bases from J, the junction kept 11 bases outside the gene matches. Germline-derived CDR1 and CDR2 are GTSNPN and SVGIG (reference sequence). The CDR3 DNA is TGTGCCTGGAGTCGACCCGGACTAGCGGGAGGGCGTAGAGATACGCAGTATTTT. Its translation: CAWSRPGLAGGRRDTQYF.